This TCR beta chain was identified during a study of control samples from healthy donors and cancer patients (dated by TCRdb to the early 2020s). Worth noting for this clone: This receptor's antigen is unknown. Base-call qualities are not available, and no considerably larger clone is one nucleotide away.

The germline V gene gives CDR1 as SGHVS and CDR2 as FNYEAQ. The junction shows trimming of 3 bases on V and 9 bases on J, plus 9 bases between the germline ends. From the cysteine up to the phenylalanine, the CDR3 has a length of 12 residues. The retained sequence is limited to the CDR3, 36 bases, with the frame set at the first base. The library relied on the immunoSEQ multiplex PCR assay. Not all clones reach the TCRdb copy of this immuneACCESS table, which keeps in-frame sequences only. Checked studies attribute under half of the gap to unresolved V genes and leave the rest unexplained. The sample yields under 200,000 clones; around 88% were counted once. The ten top clones hold over 4% of the sample.

The receptor chain draws on TRBV7-6 and TRBJ2-1, with the D assignment possibly TRBD1 or TRBD2, given 7 matching bases for each. Material: blood. This clonotype originated in a young woman in good health. The DNA sequence reads TGTGCCAGCAGCTTCAGGGGGGGTGAGCAGTTCTTC. Its product reads: CASSFRGGEQFF. Where the CDR3 stops, the reference TRBV7-6 and TRBJ2-1 genes take over; the full variable domain is GAGVSQSPRYKVTKRGQDVALRCDPISGHVSLYWYRQALGQGPEFLTYFNYEAQQDKSGLPNDRFSAERPEGSISTLTIQRTEQRDSAMYRCASSFRGGEQFFGPGTRLTVL.